The clone carrying this TCR beta chain was recorded a few times. Its specificity is unknown. Unique molecular identifiers featured in each of the TCR beta cDNA libraries. MiXCR, applied by TCRdb to the PCR reads, yields one record per CDR3 protein. The table records roughly 410,000 distinct CDR3 sequences, about a third of them present only once. Trimming at V came to 6 bases and at J to 5 bases, leaving 13 bases not matched to a gene. This CDR3 has 17 amino acids. This specimen comes from a study of post-analysis software for immune sequencing data. Whole-study results and caveats: Controls significantly exceeded multiple sclerosis patients in normalized Chao1 diversity. In patients, five or six TRBV segments were more frequent than in controls, with TRBV5-6, TRBV5-1 and TRBV20-1 among them.

V gene TRBV12-3 or TRBV12-4 combines with J gene TRBJ2-5; TRBD1 agrees at 12 bases. This TCR was recovered from a girl aged 10 to 17 with multiple sclerosis. The sample was blood. The CDR3 sequence: CASSLAGTGGSQETQYF. CDR3 bases: TGTGCCAGCAGCCTCGCCGGGACAGGGGGCTCCCAGGAGACCCAGTACTTC.